The clone carrying this T cell receptor beta chain has a single count. The data stem from a study of CD8 T cells in Susac syndrome. Random hexamers primed reverse transcription of about 0.45 to 1 ug RNA. TCRdb independently ran MiXCR on the immunoSEQ multiplex PCR reads; one entry per CDR3 protein. The data show about 160,000 distinct CDR3 sequences, with 90% to 96% seen just once and roughly 0.12% held by the top ten. Trimming stripped 5 bases from V and 4 bases from J, with 12 bases between. Germline V CDR1 and CDR2: SGDLS, YYNGEE. This CDR3 has 13 residues. The rearrangement joins TRBV9 to TRBJ1-1; no clear D gene. This receptor was identified in a human donor with Susac syndrome. Sequencing was carried out using CD4+ T cells from PBMCs. CDR3 bases: TGTGCCAGCAGTCCTGGGCGGCCCACTGAAGCTTTCTTT. This translates into CASSPGRPTEAFF.